This TCR beta chain was sequenced during a study of T-cell reconstitution after alpha-beta-depleted transplantation in children. TCRbeta library preparation incorporated unique molecular identifiers. MiXCR, run by TCRdb on the PCR reads, gives a single entry per CDR3 protein. The data contain around 700,000 distinct CDR3 sequences, roughly 13% of them singletons. Sequences were derived from PBMCs, sampled before TCRalphabeta/CD19-depleted stem cell transplant. The clonotype comes from a girl aged 2 to 9 with congenital amegakaryocytic thrombocytopenia, due to receive a stem cell transplant.

The CDR3 nucleotides read TGTGCCAGCAGTGACCGACAGGGCCCTGGCTACACCTTC. Protein sequence: CASSDRQGPGYTF. This chain uses TRBV9 with TRBJ1-2; 7 bases are shared with TRBD1. With 5 bases clipped from V and 7 bases from J, the junction kept 8 bases outside the gene matches. Germline CDR1 is SGDLS and CDR2 is YYNGEE. There are 13 residues in the CDR3.